This paragraph covers one T cell receptor (beta chain) sequence. Its antigen is unidentified. This record belongs to a study of vaccination effects on CD4 cells after COVID-19. For the study at large: Sampling of two convalescent patients took place 16 days and one week prior to vaccination. General observations from the study: Long after vaccination, the clones induced by infection and by vaccine shrank markedly in size.

ViraFEST expansion of antigen-specific CD4+ T cells with viral peptide pools preceded sequencing. Investigators separated out CD4+ T cells once around nine days of culture had passed. This individual contracted SARS-CoV-2 between March and December 2020, as verified by PCR. Use of an HIV-1 Nef peptide pool defined the negative control culture. TCRdb's copy holds only in-frame clones and misses some; the assay was immunoSEQ multiplex PCR. The profile shows tens of thousands of clones, roughly three quarters of them singletons. The CDR3 is 14 residues long. Deletions cut 5 bases from V and 3 bases from J, with 14 bases between. Germline lookup yields CDR1 ENHRY and CDR2 SYGVKD.

The chain employs TRBV10-3 and TRBJ2-7; tentative D call: TRBD1 (5 bases). Specimen: CD4+ T cells from PBMCs cultured with HIV peptides, collected before COVID-19 vaccination. The subset was: HIV-1 Nef peptide pool negative control/reference culture. The clonotype was recovered from a human donor who had a prior SARS-CoV-2 infection. The CDR3 region is CAISNPRDSYEQYF. CDR3 nucleotide sequence: TGTGCCATCAGTAATCCCCGAGACAGCTACGAGCAGTACTTC.